This entry describes one TCR beta chain. The CDR3 is 13 residues long. Deletions cut 0 bases from V and 5 bases from J, with 8 bases between. CDR1 is SGHAT and CDR2 is FQNNGV in the germline V gene. Clones were sequenced by immunoSEQ multiplex PCR, and TCRdb holds only the in-frame ones, with some missing. The sample lists tens of thousands of clones, roughly 91% seen once, with 1.4% in the top ten. These data come from a study of T cell changes during pregnancy in multiple sclerosis. The specimen comprised peripheral blood, sampled in the third trimester of pregnancy. The receptor was derived from a female donor with multiple sclerosis, enrolled in a pregnancy study. The V and J genes are TRBV11-2 and TRBJ2-7; D is unclear. This chain's CDR3 is CASSLDRLNEQYF. CDR3 in DNA: TGTGCCAGCAGCTTAGACAGGTTGAACGAGCAGTACTTC.